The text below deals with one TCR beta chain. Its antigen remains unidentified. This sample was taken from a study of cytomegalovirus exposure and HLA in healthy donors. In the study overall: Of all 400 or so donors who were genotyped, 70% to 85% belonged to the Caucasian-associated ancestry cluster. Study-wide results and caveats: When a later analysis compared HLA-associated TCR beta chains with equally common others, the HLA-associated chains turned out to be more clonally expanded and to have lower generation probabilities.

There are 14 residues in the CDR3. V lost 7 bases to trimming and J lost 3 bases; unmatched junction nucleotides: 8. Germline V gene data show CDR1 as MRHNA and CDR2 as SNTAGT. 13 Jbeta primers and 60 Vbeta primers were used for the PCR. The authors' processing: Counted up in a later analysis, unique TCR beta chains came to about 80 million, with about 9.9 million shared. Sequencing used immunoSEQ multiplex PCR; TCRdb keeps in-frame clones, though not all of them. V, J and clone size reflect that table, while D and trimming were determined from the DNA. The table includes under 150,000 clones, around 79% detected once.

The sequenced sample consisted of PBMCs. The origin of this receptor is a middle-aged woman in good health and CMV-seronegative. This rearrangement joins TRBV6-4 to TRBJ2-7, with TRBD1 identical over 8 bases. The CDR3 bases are TGTGCCAGCATCCGACAGGGGTTTTACTACGAGCAGTACTTC. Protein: CASIRQGFYYEQYF.